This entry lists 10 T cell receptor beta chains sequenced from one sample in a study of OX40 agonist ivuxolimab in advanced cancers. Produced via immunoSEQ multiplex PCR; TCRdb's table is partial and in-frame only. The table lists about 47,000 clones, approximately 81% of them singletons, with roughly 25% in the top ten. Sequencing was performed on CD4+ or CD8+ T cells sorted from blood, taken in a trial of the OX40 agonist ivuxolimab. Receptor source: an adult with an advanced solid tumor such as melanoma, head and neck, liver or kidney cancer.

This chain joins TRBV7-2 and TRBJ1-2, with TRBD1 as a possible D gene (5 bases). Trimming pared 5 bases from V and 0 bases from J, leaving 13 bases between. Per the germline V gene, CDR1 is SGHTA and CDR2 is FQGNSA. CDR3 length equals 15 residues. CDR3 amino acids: CASSERTGANYGYTF. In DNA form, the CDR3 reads TGTGCCAGCAGCGAACGCACAGGAGCTAACTATGGCTACACCTTC. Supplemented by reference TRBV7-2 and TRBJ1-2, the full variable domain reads GAGVSQSPSNKVTEKGKDVELRCDPISGHTALYWYRQSLGQGLEFLIYFQGNSAPDKSGLPSDRFSAERTGGSVSTLTIQRTQQEDSAVYLCASSERTGANYGYTFGSGTRLTVV.

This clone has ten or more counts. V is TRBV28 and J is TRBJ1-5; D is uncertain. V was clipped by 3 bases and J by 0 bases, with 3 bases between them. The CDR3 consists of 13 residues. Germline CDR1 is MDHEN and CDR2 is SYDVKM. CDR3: CASSFPSNQPQHF. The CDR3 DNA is TGTGCCAGCAGTTTTCCTAGCAATCAGCCCCAGCATTTT.

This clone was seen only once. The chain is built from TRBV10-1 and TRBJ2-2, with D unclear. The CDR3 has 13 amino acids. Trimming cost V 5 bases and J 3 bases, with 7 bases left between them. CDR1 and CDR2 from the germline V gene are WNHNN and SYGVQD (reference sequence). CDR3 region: CASSSYDTGELFF. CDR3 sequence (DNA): TGCGCCAGCAGTTCCTATGACACCGGGGAGCTGTTTTTT.

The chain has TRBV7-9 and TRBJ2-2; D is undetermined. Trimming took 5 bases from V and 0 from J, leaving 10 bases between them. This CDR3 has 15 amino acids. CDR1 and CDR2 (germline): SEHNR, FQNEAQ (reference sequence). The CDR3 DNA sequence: TGTGCCAGCAGCGCCCCCCTATCGAACACCGGGGAGCTGTTTTTT. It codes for CASSAPLSNTGELFF.

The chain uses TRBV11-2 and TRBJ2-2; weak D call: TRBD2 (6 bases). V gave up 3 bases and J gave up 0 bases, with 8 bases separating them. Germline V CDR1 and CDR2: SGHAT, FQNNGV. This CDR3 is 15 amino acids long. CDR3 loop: CASSFWDSNTGELFF. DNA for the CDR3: TGTGCCAGCAGCTTCTGGGACTCGAACACCGGGGAGCTGTTTTTT.

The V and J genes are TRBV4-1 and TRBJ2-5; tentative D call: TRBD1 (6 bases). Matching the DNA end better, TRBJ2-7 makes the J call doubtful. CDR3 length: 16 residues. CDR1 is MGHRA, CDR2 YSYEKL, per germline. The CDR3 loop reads CASSLSRQTGSYEQYF. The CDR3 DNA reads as TGCGCCAGCAGCCTGAGCAGACAGACAGGCTCCTACGAGCAGTACTTC.

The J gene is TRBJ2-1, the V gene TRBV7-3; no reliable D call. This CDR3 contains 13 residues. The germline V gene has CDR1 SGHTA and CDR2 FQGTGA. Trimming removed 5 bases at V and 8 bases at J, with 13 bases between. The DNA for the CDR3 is TGTGCCAGCAGCGCCACAGTGGTCGATGAGCAGTTCTTC. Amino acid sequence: CASSATVVDEQFF.

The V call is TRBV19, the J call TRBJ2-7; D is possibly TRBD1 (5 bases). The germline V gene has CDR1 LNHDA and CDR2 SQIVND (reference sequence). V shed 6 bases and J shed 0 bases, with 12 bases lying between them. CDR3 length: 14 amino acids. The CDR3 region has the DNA TGTGCCAGTAGGATTACAGGTAGCTCCTACGAGCAGTACTTC. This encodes CASRITGSSYEQYF. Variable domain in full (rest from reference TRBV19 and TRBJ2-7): DGGITQSPKYLFRKEGQNVTLSCEQNLNHDAMYWYRQDPGQGLRLIYYSQIVNDFQKGDIAEGYSVSREKKESFPLTVTSAQKNPTAFYLCASRITGSSYEQYFGPGTRLTVT.

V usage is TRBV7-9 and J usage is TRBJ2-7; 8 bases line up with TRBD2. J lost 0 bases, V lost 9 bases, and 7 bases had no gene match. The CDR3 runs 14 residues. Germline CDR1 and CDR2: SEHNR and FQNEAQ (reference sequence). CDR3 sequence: CASTSGLSSYEQYF. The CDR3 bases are TGTGCCAGTACTAGCGGCCTTAGCTCCTACGAGCAGTACTTC.

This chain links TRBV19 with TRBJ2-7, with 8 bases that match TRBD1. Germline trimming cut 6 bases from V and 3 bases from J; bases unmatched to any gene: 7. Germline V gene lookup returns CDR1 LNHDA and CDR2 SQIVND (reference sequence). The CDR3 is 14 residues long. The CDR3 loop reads CASSTAGGSYEQYF. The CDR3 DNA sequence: TGTGCCAGTAGCACCGCAGGGGGCAGCTACGAGCAGTACTTC.